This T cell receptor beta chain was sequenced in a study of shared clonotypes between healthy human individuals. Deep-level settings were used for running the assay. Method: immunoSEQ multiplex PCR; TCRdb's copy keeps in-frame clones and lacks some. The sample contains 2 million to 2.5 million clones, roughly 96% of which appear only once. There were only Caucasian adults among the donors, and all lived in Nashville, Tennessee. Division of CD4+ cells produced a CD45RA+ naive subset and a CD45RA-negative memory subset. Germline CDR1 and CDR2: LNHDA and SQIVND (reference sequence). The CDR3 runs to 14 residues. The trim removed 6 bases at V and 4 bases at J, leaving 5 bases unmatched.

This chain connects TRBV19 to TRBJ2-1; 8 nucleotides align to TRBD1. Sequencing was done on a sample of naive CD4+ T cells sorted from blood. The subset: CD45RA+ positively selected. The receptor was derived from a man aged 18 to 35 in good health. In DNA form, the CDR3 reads TGTGCCAGTAGCCCGGGACAGGAGTACAATGAGCAGTTCTTC. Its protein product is CASSPGQEYNEQFF.